A selection of T cell receptor beta chains follows, all from one sample in a study of T cells in Graves' hyperthyroidism and ophthalmopathy. TCRdb reprocessed the multiplex PCR reads with MiXCR, giving one entry per CDR3 protein. This repertoire shows approximately 510,000 distinct CDR3 sequences, around 20% found once; its top ten account for around 27%. The sequencing input was blood. All receptors come from a man between 18 and 35 years old with Graves' hyperthyroidism. Each CDR3 is given with its conserved first and last residue. A D gene is named only where the DNA matches it firmly. Where a row states a size, it is once, few, many or the class of an expanded clone; other rows omit it.

cdr3_aa: CASSDGTGWIYEQYF
cdr3_nt: TGTGCCAGCAGTGACGGGACAGGGTGGATATACGAGCAGTACTTC
d_call: TRBD1
v_call: TRBV25-1
clone_size: .
j_call: TRBJ2-7

cdr3_aa: CASSQEPSGGNTGELFF
cdr3_nt: TGTGCCAGCAGCCAAGAGCCTAGCGGGGGAAACACCGGGGAGCTGTTTTTT
d_call: TRBD2
v_call: TRBV4-2
clone_size: .
j_call: TRBJ2-2

cdr3_aa: CASSPPEREGSEAFF
cdr3_nt: TGTGCCAGCAGTCCCCCGGAAAGGGAGGGTTCTGAAGCTTTCTTT
d_call: .
v_call: TRBV12-3/TRBV12-4
clone_size: few
j_call: TRBJ1-1

cdr3_aa: CASRPNIGTDNQPQHF
cdr3_nt: TGTGCCAGCAGACCCAATATTGGGACAGATAATCAGCCCCAGCATTTT
d_call: TRBD1
v_call: TRBV27
clone_size: many
j_call: TRBJ1-5

cdr3_aa: CASSFGPGQASYEQYF
cdr3_nt: TGTGCCAGCAGTTTTGGCCCGGGACAGGCCTCCTACGAGCAGTACTTC
d_call: TRBD1
v_call: TRBV11-2
clone_size: .
j_call: TRBJ2-7

cdr3_aa: CATSRGTGSLPFF
cdr3_nt: TGTGCCACCAGCAGAGGCACAGGATCTTTACCTTTCTTT
d_call: .
v_call: TRBV15
clone_size: many
j_call: TRBJ1-1

cdr3_aa: CASSTQGLPYEQYF
cdr3_nt: TGTGCCAGCAGTACCCAGGGACTCCCCTACGAGCAGTACTTC
d_call: .
v_call: TRBV9
clone_size: many
j_call: TRBJ2-7

cdr3_aa: CASSYNLRQDSYEQYF
cdr3_nt: TGTGCCAGCAGTTACAACTTGCGTCAGGACTCCTACGAGCAGTACTTC
d_call: .
v_call: TRBV6-2/TRBV6-3
clone_size: .
j_call: TRBJ2-7

cdr3_aa: CASRFAGAGLGYTF
cdr3_nt: TGTGCCAGCAGGTTCGCAGGGGCGGGACTCGGCTACACCTTC
d_call: .
v_call: TRBV6-1
clone_size: few
j_call: TRBJ1-2

cdr3_aa: CASSKSSGGAETQYF
cdr3_nt: TGTGCCAGCAGCAAATCTAGCGGGGGAGCGGAGACCCAGTACTTC
d_call: TRBD2
v_call: TRBV7-6
clone_size: .
j_call: TRBJ2-5

cdr3_aa: CASSPDREQGYTF
cdr3_nt: TGTGCCAGCAGCCCCGACAGGGAACAGGGCTACACCTTC
d_call: TRBD1
v_call: TRBV28
clone_size: many
j_call: TRBJ1-2

cdr3_aa: CASSPGTVRGLSYEQYF
cdr3_nt: TGTGCCAGCAGTCCCGGGACAGTACGAGGCCTTTCCTACGAGCAGTACTTC
d_call: TRBD1
v_call: TRBV12-3/TRBV12-4
clone_size: many
j_call: TRBJ2-7

cdr3_aa: CASSSLTLSSGNTIYF
cdr3_nt: TGTGCCAGCAGCTCTCTTACCCTCAGTTCTGGAAACACCATATATTTT
d_call: .
v_call: TRBV28
clone_size: many
j_call: TRBJ1-3

cdr3_aa: CASSDQPGGYYGYTF
cdr3_nt: TGTGCCAGCAGTGACCAGCCAGGGGGATACTATGGCTACACCTTC
d_call: TRBD1
v_call: TRBV6-1
clone_size: .
j_call: TRBJ1-2

cdr3_aa: CASGYRGENYGYTF
cdr3_nt: TGTGCCAGTGGGTACAGGGGTGAAAACTATGGCTACACCTTC
d_call: TRBD1
v_call: TRBV19
clone_size: .
j_call: TRBJ1-2

cdr3_aa: CASSSEQGQETQYF
cdr3_nt: TGTGCCAGCAGCTCGGAACAGGGTCAAGAGACCCAGTACTTC
d_call: .
v_call: TRBV7-2
clone_size: .
j_call: TRBJ2-5

cdr3_aa: CASSLALRSGNTIYF
cdr3_nt: TGTGCCAGCAGTTTAGCGCTCCGGTCTGGAAACACCATATATTTT
d_call: .
v_call: TRBV12-3/TRBV12-4
clone_size: .
j_call: TRBJ1-3

cdr3_aa: CASSYRTGGYEQYF
cdr3_nt: TGTGCCAGCAGCTACAGGACAGGTGGATACGAGCAGTACTTC
d_call: TRBD1
v_call: TRBV7-8
clone_size: .
j_call: TRBJ2-7

cdr3_aa: CATPDPNSANYGYTF
cdr3_nt: TGTGCCACCCCAGACCCGAATTCAGCTAACTATGGCTACACCTTC
d_call: .
v_call: TRBV28
clone_size: .
j_call: TRBJ1-2

cdr3_aa: CASSENWTGDEQYF
cdr3_nt: TGTGCCAGCAGTGAAAATTGGACAGGGGACGAGCAGTACTTC
d_call: TRBD1
v_call: TRBV6-1
clone_size: many
j_call: TRBJ2-7

cdr3_aa: CASSPMQGSYGYTF
cdr3_nt: TGTGCCAGCAGCCCGATGCAGGGGTCCTATGGCTACACCTTC
d_call: .
v_call: TRBV12-3/TRBV12-4
clone_size: .
j_call: TRBJ1-2

cdr3_aa: CASSARRGEEDQPQHF
cdr3_nt: TGTGCCAGCAGTGCCCGACGGGGTGAAGAGGATCAGCCCCAGCATTTT
d_call: .
v_call: TRBV6-1
clone_size: .
j_call: TRBJ1-5

cdr3_aa: CASKQVSTGELFF
cdr3_nt: TGTGCCAGCAAGCAGGTTTCCACCGGGGAGCTGTTTTTT
d_call: .
v_call: TRBV6-1
clone_size: .
j_call: TRBJ2-2

cdr3_aa: CAWSVFGTQPQHF
cdr3_nt: TGTGCCTGGAGTGTATTTGGGACCCAGCCCCAGCATTTT
d_call: .
v_call: TRBV30
clone_size: many
j_call: TRBJ1-5

cdr3_aa: CASSEGRGAYEQYF
cdr3_nt: TGTGCCAGCAGTGAAGGAAGAGGGGCCTACGAGCAGTACTTC
d_call: .
v_call: TRBV2
clone_size: .
j_call: TRBJ2-7

cdr3_aa: CASSPGLAGRYEQYF
cdr3_nt: TGTGCCAGCAGTCCGGGACTAGCGGGGCGGTACGAGCAGTACTTC
d_call: TRBD2
v_call: TRBV28
clone_size: many
j_call: TRBJ2-7

cdr3_aa: CASSYTGSHEQYF
cdr3_nt: TGTGCCAGCAGTTATACAGGGAGCCACGAGCAGTACTTC
d_call: .
v_call: TRBV6-5
clone_size: many
j_call: TRBJ2-7

cdr3_aa: CASSTDREDLDGYTF
cdr3_nt: TGTGCCAGCAGTACTGACAGGGAGGACTTGGATGGCTACACCTTC
d_call: TRBD1
v_call: TRBV6-5
clone_size: many
j_call: TRBJ1-2

cdr3_aa: CASSLIKGGRGEQYF
cdr3_nt: TGTGCCAGCAGCTTAATCAAGGGTGGTAGGGGCGAGCAGTACTTC
d_call: .
v_call: TRBV7-8
clone_size: .
j_call: TRBJ2-7

cdr3_aa: CASSWGLEGYGYTF
cdr3_nt: TGTGCCAGCAGTTGGGGGCTGGAGGGGTATGGCTACACCTTC
d_call: .
v_call: TRBV28
clone_size: .
j_call: TRBJ1-2

cdr3_aa: CASSPSPDTQYF
cdr3_nt: TGTGCCAGCAGCCCGTCCCCAGATACGCAGTATTTT
d_call: .
v_call: TRBV12-3/TRBV12-4
clone_size: many
j_call: TRBJ2-3

cdr3_aa: CASSKRYSSNQPQHF
cdr3_nt: TGTGCCAGCAGTAAAAGGTACAGTAGCAATCAGCCCCAGCATTTT
d_call: .
v_call: TRBV12-3/TRBV12-4
clone_size: many
j_call: TRBJ1-5

cdr3_aa: CASSPRQGGDSNQPQHF
cdr3_nt: TGTGCCAGCAGTCCCCGGCAGGGGGGAGATAGCAATCAGCCCCAGCATTTT
d_call: TRBD1
v_call: TRBV25-1
clone_size: .
j_call: TRBJ1-5

cdr3_aa: CAWRPPGFYEQYF
cdr3_nt: TGTGCCTGGAGACCCCCAGGGTTCTACGAGCAGTACTTC
d_call: .
v_call: TRBV30
clone_size: many
j_call: TRBJ2-7

cdr3_aa: CASSLPRGGQETQYF
cdr3_nt: TGTGCCAGCAGCTTACCCCGCGGGGGCCAAGAGACCCAGTACTTC
d_call: TRBD2
v_call: TRBV7-6
clone_size: .
j_call: TRBJ2-5

cdr3_aa: CASSLGSGGPYEQYF
cdr3_nt: TGTGCCAGCAGTTTAGGTTCAGGGGGACCCTACGAGCAGTACTTC
d_call: TRBD1
v_call: TRBV12-3/TRBV12-4
clone_size: many
j_call: TRBJ2-7

cdr3_aa: CASSQEGTGVYEQYF
cdr3_nt: TGCGCCAGCAGCCAAGAAGGGACAGGGGTGTACGAGCAGTACTTC
d_call: TRBD1
v_call: TRBV4-1
clone_size: .
j_call: TRBJ2-7

cdr3_aa: CASSQDRWAGIPIAAEAFF
cdr3_nt: TGTGCCAGCAGCCAAGATCGTTGGGCAGGGATTCCCATCGCCGCTGAAGCTTTCTTT
d_call: .
v_call: TRBV3-1
clone_size: few
j_call: TRBJ1-1

cdr3_aa: CSARDVPGDYGYTF
cdr3_nt: TGCAGTGCTAGAGATGTCCCGGGGGACTATGGCTACACCTTC
d_call: .
v_call: TRBV20-1
clone_size: many
j_call: TRBJ1-2

cdr3_aa: CAWGSYEQYF
cdr3_nt: TGTGCCTGGGGAAGCTACGAGCAGTACTTC
d_call: .
v_call: TRBV30
clone_size: many
j_call: TRBJ2-7

cdr3_aa: CASSGPGTQETQYF
cdr3_nt: TGCGCCAGCAGCGGTCCCGGGACCCAAGAGACCCAGTACTTC
d_call: .
v_call: TRBV5-1
clone_size: .
j_call: TRBJ2-5

cdr3_aa: CASSAGGADQPQHF
cdr3_nt: TGTGCCAGCAGCGCAGGGGGCGCCGATCAGCCCCAGCATTTT
d_call: TRBD1
v_call: TRBV3-1
clone_size: few
j_call: TRBJ1-5

cdr3_aa: CASSGTVGTQYF
cdr3_nt: TGTGCTAGCAGCGGGACGGTCGGGACCCAGTACTTC
d_call: TRBD2
v_call: TRBV7-7
clone_size: .
j_call: TRBJ2-5

cdr3_aa: CASGENALSYEQYF
cdr3_nt: TGTGCCAGCGGAGAAAACGCCTTATCCTACGAGCAGTACTTC
d_call: .
v_call: TRBV6-1
clone_size: .
j_call: TRBJ2-7

cdr3_aa: CASRPQGSGGYTF
cdr3_nt: TGTGCCAGCAGGCCCCAGGGGAGCGGCGGCTACACCTTC
d_call: .
v_call: TRBV28
clone_size: many
j_call: TRBJ1-2

cdr3_aa: CASSYDRAEQYF
cdr3_nt: TGTGCCAGCAGCTATGACAGGGCGGAGCAGTACTTC
d_call: TRBD1
v_call: TRBV7-9
clone_size: many
j_call: TRBJ2-7

cdr3_aa: CASSFRTGDNSPLHF
cdr3_nt: TGTGCCAGCAGTTTCCGGACAGGGGATAATTCACCCCTCCACTTT
d_call: TRBD1
v_call: TRBV2
clone_size: .
j_call: TRBJ1-6

cdr3_aa: CATSDLAGDTDTQYF
cdr3_nt: TGTGCCACCAGTGATTTAGCGGGAGACACAGATACGCAGTATTTT
d_call: TRBD2
v_call: TRBV24-1
clone_size: .
j_call: TRBJ2-3

cdr3_aa: CANSKGAGTEAFF
cdr3_nt: TGTGCCAACTCGAAAGGAGCAGGGACTGAAGCTTTCTTT
d_call: .
v_call: TRBV6-2/TRBV6-3
clone_size: many
j_call: TRBJ1-1

cdr3_aa: CSVDGGQRMTQYF
cdr3_nt: TGCAGCGTTGATGGGGGGCAGCGGATGACCCAGTACTTC
d_call: .
v_call: TRBV29-1
clone_size: many
j_call: TRBJ2-5

cdr3_aa: CASSFLGREATEAFF
cdr3_nt: TGTGCCAGCAGTTTTTTGGGAAGGGAGGCCACTGAAGCTTTCTTT
d_call: .
v_call: TRBV28
clone_size: many
j_call: TRBJ1-1

cdr3_aa: CAWSPGQGARREQYF
cdr3_nt: TGTGCCTGGAGTCCGGGACAGGGGGCGCGGAGGGAGCAGTACTTC
d_call: TRBD1
v_call: TRBV30
clone_size: many
j_call: TRBJ2-7

cdr3_aa: CASSPERGTAFF
cdr3_nt: TGTGCCAGCAGCCCGGAGAGAGGGACAGCTTTCTTT
d_call: .
v_call: TRBV5-6
clone_size: many
j_call: TRBJ1-1

cdr3_aa: CATSGQHSYEQYF
cdr3_nt: TGTGCCACCTCCGGACAGCACTCCTACGAGCAGTACTTC
d_call: .
v_call: TRBV15
clone_size: many
j_call: TRBJ2-7

cdr3_aa: CSARLLGGAFGEQYF
cdr3_nt: TGCAGTGCTAGACTTCTAGGGGGGGCTTTTGGCGAGCAGTACTTC
d_call: .
v_call: TRBV20-1
clone_size: few
j_call: TRBJ2-7

cdr3_aa: CASRLMRAGVVEQYF
cdr3_nt: TGCGCCAGCAGGTTGATGAGGGCGGGAGTGGTCGAGCAGTACTTC
d_call: TRBD2
v_call: TRBV5-1
clone_size: .
j_call: TRBJ2-7